A single sample gave rise to the 30 T cell receptor beta chains below, sequenced in a study of regulatory T cells in long-lasting Graves disease. TCR beta libraries were built with iRepertoire HTBI primers and Arm-PCR of CDR3 regions. In TCRdb, the multiplex PCR reads were re-called with MiXCR into one record per CDR3 protein. The repertoire has 700,000 or so distinct CDR3 sequences, roughly 30% of them found once; the top ten carry 35% to 55%. The sample's time point: persistent/refractory GD, antithyroid drugs over 5 years with positive TRAb. Following extraction of RNA from PBMCs, that RNA was used to make the TCR library. The starting material was peripheral blood mononuclear cells (PBMCs), obtained when the disease was refractory, from a patient treated with antithyroid drugs. The receptors come from a female donor with Graves disease.

The chain combines TRBV12-3 or TRBV12-4 with TRBJ2-7; the D is unclear. The V gene lost 6 bases and the J gene lost 2 bases, with 17 bases spanning the gap. The CDR3 covers 15 residues. CDR3: CASSDINRSAYEQYF. The CDR3 region has the DNA TGTGCCAGCAGCGATATTAATAGGAGCGCCTACGAGCAGTACTTC.

This clonotype was counted between two and nine times. A much more abundant neighbour one base away suggests this may be a read error. V is TRBV24-1 and J is TRBJ1-5; D is unclear. The CDR3 totals 12 residues. The germline gives CDR1 KGHDR, CDR2 SFDVKD. V gave up 3 bases and J gave up 1 base, with 0 bases separating them. The CDR3 DNA is TGTGCCACCAGTGATAGCAATCAGCCCCAGCATTTT. Translating gives CATSDSNQPQHF.

A few counts support this clonotype. The chain uses TRBV29-1 and TRBJ1-2, with a tentative D call TRBD1 (6 bases). Trimming took off 0 bases at V and 7 bases at J, with 12 bases between the two ends. CDR1 is SQVTM and CDR2 is ANQGSEA in the germline V gene. The length of the CDR3 is 13 residues. The CDR3, as DNA: TGCAGCGTTGAAGATCGCAGGGGAAGTGGCTACACCTTC. This encodes CSVEDRRGSGYTF.

Points on this clonotype: Being one base from a much bigger clone, this may be a read error. V gene TRBV6-1 combines with J gene TRBJ2-7; a weak D match, TRBD2 (7 bases). Germline CDR1 and CDR2: MNHNS and SASEGT. The V gene lost 8 bases and the J gene lost 0 bases, with 14 bases spanning the gap. The CDR3 length is 14 residues. The CDR3 is CASGRDISSYEQYF. In DNA form, the CDR3 reads TGTGCCAGCGGGAGGGACATCAGCTCCTACGAGCAGTACTTC.

This clonotype has a handful of counts. This chain links TRBV24-1 with TRBJ1-5, with TRBD1 as a possible D gene (5 bases). The CDR3 sequence is 14 residues long. Germline V gene data show CDR1 as KGHDR and CDR2 as SFDVKD. Trimming removed 0 bases from V and 9 bases from J, with 11 bases in between. CDR3 sequence (DNA): TGTGCCACCAGTGATTTGGGGCAGGGCACGCCCCAGCATTTT. Translation: CATSDLGQGTPQHF.

At least ten counts were recorded for this clonotype. The V and J genes are TRBV28 and TRBJ2-7, with D uncertain. CDR1 and CDR2 from the germline V gene are MDHEN and SYDVKM. V was clipped by 1 base and J by 0 bases, with 4 bases between them. The CDR3 runs 13 residues. The chain's CDR3 is CASSLFDSYEQYF. In nucleotides, the CDR3 is TGTGCCAGCAGTTTATTCGACTCCTACGAGCAGTACTTC. Filled out from reference TRBV28 and TRBJ2-7, the complete variable domain reads DVKVTQSSRYLVKRTGEKVFLECVQDMDHENMFWYRQDPGLGLRLIYFSYDVKMKEKGDIPEGYSVSREKKERFSLILESASTNQTSMYLCASSLFDSYEQYFGPGTRLTVT.

In its sample, this clonotype was seen a few times. The J gene is TRBJ2-7, the V gene TRBV5-4, with 10 positions matching TRBD2. V trimming: 1 base; J trimming: 6 bases; junction bases outside the gene matches: 4. This CDR3 contains 14 residues. Germline lookup yields CDR1 SGHNT and CDR2 YYREEE (reference sequence). CDR3 sequence (DNA): TGTGCCAGCAGCTTGCCTAGCGGGAGTACCGAGCAGTACTTC. Translation: CASSLPSGSTEQYF.

The chain recombines TRBV12-3 or TRBV12-4 with TRBJ2-1; D is unresolved. This CDR3 has 12 residues. V was trimmed by 7 bases and J by 5 bases, leaving 9 bases between them. In nucleotides, the CDR3 is TGTGCCAGCATTGACAACGACAATGAGCAGTTCTTC. Translated: CASIDNDNEQFF.

This clonotype was observed a few times. The CDR3 spells CASSTGASETQYF. The CDR3 nucleotides are TGTGCCAGCAGTACCGGGGCGTCAGAGACCCAGTACTTC. The chain joins TRBV6-1 to TRBJ2-5; possibly TRBD1 or TRBD2 for D (5 bases each). The V gene lost 5 bases and the J gene lost 4 bases, with 11 bases spanning the gap. From germline, CDR1 is MNHNS and CDR2 SASEGT. There are 13 residues in the CDR3.

The V and J genes are TRBV15 and TRBJ2-2; TRBD1 matches 8 bases. Germline V lookup: CDR1 LNHNV, CDR2 YYDKDF (reference sequence). The CDR3 consists of 15 residues. The J segment lost 4 bases and the V segment lost 5 bases, leaving 6 bases of the junction unmatched. The CDR3 loop reads CATSPGTGTTGELFF. CDR3 in DNA: TGTGCCACCAGCCCCGGGACAGGAACCACCGGGGAGCTGTTTTTT. Variable domain in full (rest from reference TRBV15 and TRBJ2-2): DAMVIQNPRYQVTQFGKPVTLSCSQTLNHNVMYWYQQKSSQAPKLLFHYYDKDFNNEADTPDNFQSRRPNTSFCFLDIRSPGLGDTAMYLCATSPGTGTTGELFFGEGSRLTVL.

This clonotype was counted a few times. The J gene is TRBJ1-1, the V gene TRBV9; TRBD1 matches at 9 bases. Looked up from germline, CDR1 is SGDLS and CDR2 is YYNGEE. The V segment lost 2 bases and the J segment 3 bases; nucleotides outside the gene matches: 2. The CDR3 loop spans 14 amino acids. The CDR3 spells CASSVTGGDTEAFF. The CDR3 nucleotides read TGTGCCAGCAGCGTGACAGGGGGGGACACTGAAGCTTTCTTT.

The V and J genes are TRBV15 and TRBJ1-5; the D is unclear. Germline V gene sequence: CDR1 LNHNV, CDR2 YYDKDF (reference sequence). Trimming left V 0 bases short and J 6 bases short, with 15 bases between. The CDR3 runs 16 residues. Here the CDR3 reads CATSRDIPSSGQPQHF. The CDR3 DNA reads TGTGCCACCAGCAGAGATATCCCCTCCTCGGGTCAGCCCCAGCATTTT.

V usage is TRBV28 and J usage is TRBJ2-7, with 10 bases identical to TRBD2. CDR3 size: 15 residues. Germline V CDR1 and CDR2: MDHEN, SYDVKM. The V gene end was trimmed by 5 bases and the J gene end by 2 bases; junction bases not matched to a gene: 6. The DNA for the CDR3 is TGTGCCAGCAGTCCTCAACTAGCGGGACCCTACGAGCAGTACTTC. Amino acids: CASSPQLAGPYEQYF. The full variable domain, its missing parts supplied by reference TRBV28 and TRBJ2-7, is DVKVTQSSRYLVKRTGEKVFLECVQDMDHENMFWYRQDPGLGLRLIYFSYDVKMKEKGDIPEGYSVSREKKERFSLILESASTNQTSMYLCASSPQLAGPYEQYFGPGTRLTVT.

V usage is TRBV24-1 and J usage is TRBJ1-5; 7 bases map to TRBD1. The CDR3 contains 14 residues. Germline V gives CDR1 KGHDR, CDR2 SFDVKD. V dropped 7 bases and J dropped 3; count of bases not matched to a gene: 5. CDR3 protein: CATSPGQNNQPQHF. The CDR3 DNA reads as TGTGCCACCAGCCCGGGACAGAACAATCAGCCCCAGCATTTT.

The chain uses TRBV9 and TRBJ2-2, with D perhaps TRBD1 or TRBD2 (5 bases each). Germline loops: CDR1 SGDLS, CDR2 YYNGEE. The CDR3 covers 18 residues. V was trimmed by 4 bases and J by 5 bases, leaving 24 bases between them. The DNA for the CDR3 is TGTGCCAGCAGCCCCGTAGTCCGGGGCCCGTTGAATACCGGGGAGCTGTTTTTT. It encodes CASSPVVRGPLNTGELFF.

This clonotype occurred a few times. The chain joins TRBV28 to TRBJ1-5; D remains ambiguous. The CDR3 is 16 residues long. Trimming pared 2 bases from V and 3 bases from J, leaving 14 bases between. The germline V gene encodes CDR1 MDHEN and CDR2 SYDVKM. In nucleotides, the CDR3 is TGTGCCAGCAGTTTAGTAGGGCCGGGCGACAATCAGCCCCAGCATTTT. It encodes CASSLVGPGDNQPQHF.

As concerns this clonotype: A much more abundant neighbour one base away suggests this may be a read error. The genes are TRBV28 and TRBJ2-7; D gene ambiguous. Germline lookup yields CDR1 MDHEN and CDR2 SYDVKM. The CDR3 is made up of 15 amino acids. The CDR3 sequence: CVSSPPVLPPYEQYF. The CDR3 DNA reads as TGTGTCAGCAGCCCACCTGTCCTGCCCCCCTACGAGCAGTACTTC. Complete variable domain (other parts from reference TRBV28 and TRBJ2-7): DVKVTQSSRYLVKRTGEKVFLECVQDMDHENMFWYRQDPGLGLRLIYFSYDVKMKEKGDIPEGYSVSREKKERFSLILESASTNQTSMYLCVSSPPVLPPYEQYFGPGTRLTVT.

This clonotype was counted a few times. The CDR3 region is CASSLAFSSYEQYF. The CDR3 nucleotides are TGTGCCAGCAGCTTAGCTTTCAGCTCCTACGAGCAGTACTTC. The rearrangement joins TRBV11-2 to TRBJ2-7; no clear D. This CDR3 is built from 14 residues. Germline V gene data show CDR1 as SGHAT and CDR2 as FQNNGV. V was cut by 1 base and J by 0 bases, with 7 bases left in between.

The table lists this clonotype with many counts. This rearrangement joins TRBV28 to TRBJ2-5; 8 positions agree with TRBD1. The CDR3 totals 14 residues. The V gene's germline CDR1 is MDHEN and CDR2 SYDVKM. The V gene end was trimmed by 6 bases and the J gene end by 5 bases; junction bases not matched to a gene: 8. This chain's CDR3 is CASRGQGTTETQYF. The CDR3, as DNA: TGTGCCAGCAGAGGACAGGGAACAACGGAGACCCAGTACTTC.

The chain couples TRBV29-1 to TRBJ1-2, with D possibly TRBD1 on 6 matching bases. V dropped 0 bases and J dropped 5 bases, with 16 bases sitting between them. Germline V gene lookup returns CDR1 SQVTM and CDR2 ANQGSEA. The CDR3 is 15 amino acids. The CDR3 sequence: CSVEDLMGAKYGYTF. Written as DNA, the CDR3 is TGCAGCGTTGAAGATTTAATGGGGGCGAAGTATGGCTACACCTTC. Full variable domain (outside the CDR3, taken from reference TRBV29-1 and TRBJ1-2): SAVISQKPSRDICQRGTSLTIQCQVDSQVTMMFWYRQQPGQSLTLIATANQGSEATYESGFVIDKFPISRPNLTFSTLTVSNMSPEDSSIYLCSVEDLMGAKYGYTFGSGTRLTVV.

The chain carries TRBV12-3 or TRBV12-4 and TRBJ2-2; D uncertain. The CDR3 is 12 residues long. Trimming took off 7 bases at V and 4 bases at J, with 7 bases between the two ends. The CDR3: CASTYGTGELFF. CDR3 coding DNA: TGTGCCAGCACCTACGGCACCGGGGAGCTGTTTTTT.

This clonotype was picked up many times. The chain couples TRBV27 to TRBJ2-7; 7 nucleotides line up with TRBD1. This CDR3 has 13 amino acids. In germline, CDR1 is MNHEY, CDR2 SMNVEV (reference sequence). The trim removed 6 bases at V and 5 bases at J, leaving 7 bases unmatched. The CDR3 DNA reads TGTGCCAGCAGAACAGGGGCGTCAAACGAGCAGTACTTC. The encoded protein is CASRTGASNEQYF.

This clonotype was seen more than once but under ten times. The chain recombines TRBV7-2 with TRBJ2-5; D uncertain. CDR1 is SGHTA, CDR2 FQGNSA, per germline. V was pared by 5 bases and J by 2 bases, with 15 bases between. This CDR3 has 15 amino acids. CDR3 loop: CASSVLVMRQETQYF. The CDR3 nucleotides are TGTGCCAGCAGCGTATTAGTAATGCGGCAAGAGACCCAGTACTTC.

The V and J genes are TRBV25-1 and TRBJ1-1; D is unresolved. CDR3 size: 12 residues. V dropped 6 bases and J dropped 4 bases, with 9 bases sitting between them. CDR1 and CDR2 from the germline V gene are MGHDK and SYGVNS. The DNA for the CDR3 is TGTGCCAGCAGCAGGATGGCCACTGAAGCTTTCTTT. It specifies CASSRMATEAFF.

J is TRBJ2-5 and V is TRBV6-9; 12 nucleotides line up with TRBD2. This CDR3 spans 19 amino acids. V gave up 3 bases and J gave up 3 bases; unmatched junction bases: 14. Germline CDR1 reads MNHGY; CDR2 reads SVAAGI. The CDR3 coding sequence is TGTGCCAGCAGTTACGTCCCCCTCGGACTAGCGGGAACTGAAGAGACCCAGTACTTC. Translation: CASSYVPLGLAGTEETQYF.

This rearrangement joins TRBV7-9 to TRBJ2-6, with D perhaps assigned TRBD1 or TRBD2 (5 bases each). The CDR3 covers 17 residues. Deletions cut 5 bases from V and 0 bases from J, with 14 bases between. Germline CDR1 and CDR2: SEHNR and FQNEAQ (reference sequence). The CDR3 DNA reads TGTGCCAGCAGCGGGACGGCTGATTACTCTGGGGCCAACGTCCTGACTTTC. This sequence encodes CASSGTADYSGANVLTF.

Ten or more counts support this clonotype. The chain carries TRBV12-3 or TRBV12-4 and TRBJ1-2; D remains unclear. The CDR3 runs 13 residues. V was pared by 8 bases and J by 8 bases, with 18 bases between. CDR3 nucleotides: TGTGCCAGCCTGGGAGGGAGAGCCTTCGGCTACACCTTC. Its protein is CASLGGRAFGYTF.

This clonotype appeared many times. The rearrangement uses TRBV6-5 and TRBJ2-7; 7 nucleotides line up with TRBD2. There are 15 residues in the CDR3. CDR1 is MNHEY and CDR2 is SVGAGI in the germline V gene. V gave up 2 bases and J gave up 2 bases; unmatched junction bases: 6. The CDR3 nucleotides are TGTGCCAGCAGTTACGGGGCTAGCGGTACCTACGAGCAGTACTTC. Protein product: CASSYGASGTYEQYF.

On this clonotype itself: A read error may be the cause here, since a much bigger clone is one base away. The V call is TRBV12-3 or TRBV12-4, the J call TRBJ1-1, with D uncertain. The V and J ends lost 6 bases and 6 bases respectively, with 17 bases between them. CDR3 length equals 14 residues. CDR3 amino acids: CASSVTDLSPEAFF. As DNA, the CDR3 is TGTGCCAGCAGCGTAACAGACCTATCACCTGAAGCTTTCTTT.

The chain links TRBV7-2 to TRBJ1-6; weak D call: TRBD1 (6 bases). The length of the CDR3 is 15 residues. Trimming took off 7 bases at V and 10 bases at J, with 20 bases between the two ends. From germline, CDR1 is SGHTA and CDR2 FQGNSA. The DNA of the CDR3 is TGTGCCAGCACCAGCGGGGGGGCGAGGGTCTCACCCCTCCACTTT. It specifies CASTSGGARVSPLHF. Supplemented by reference TRBV7-2 and TRBJ1-6, the full variable domain reads GAGVSQSPSNKVTEKGKDVELRCDPISGHTALYWYRQSLGQGLEFLIYFQGNSAPDKSGLPSDRFSAERTGGSVSTLTIQRTQQEDSAVYLCASTSGGARVSPLHFGNGTRLTVT.